This entry lists 14 T cell receptor beta chains sequenced from one sample in a study of T-cell reconstitution after alpha-beta-depleted transplantation in children (dated by TCRdb to about 2016). The treatment or condition tag for this specimen amounts to: allogeneic hematopoietic cell transplantation with graft depleted of TCRalphabeta T cells and CD19 B cells. Libraries were constructed by PCR. The instrument given in TCRdb is Illumina HiSeq 2500. Molecular barcoding was employed in the preparation of TCR libraries, with unique molecular identifiers being used to normalize TCRbeta repertoire quantification. Using fastp at Q25 and MiXCR, TCRdb reprocessed the public reads and kept productive beta chains. Each record represents a unique CDR3 protein, reported with the most common genes and DNA among its rows. This sample lists about 240,000 distinct CDR3 sequences; roughly 24% were detected once. The ten largest clones add up to about 2.8% of the sample.

The sample was PBMCs, taken before TCRalphabeta/CD19-depleted stem cell transplant. The receptors were gathered from a girl aged 2 to 9 with Fanconi anemia, due to receive a stem cell transplant.

V is TRBV14 and J is TRBJ1-1, with D perhaps TRBD1 (6 bases). CDR3 size: 14 residues. Germline-derived CDR1 and CDR2 are SGHDN and FVKESK. Trimming took off 6 bases at V and 3 bases at J, with 14 bases between the two ends. Here the CDR3 DNA reads TGTGCCAGCAGGAGGGCCAGGGGTTACACTGAAGCTTTCTTT. Amino acid sequence: CASRRARGYTEAFF.

Only a few counts were recorded for this clonotype. The rearrangement joins TRBV20-1 to TRBJ2-5, with D tentatively TRBD2 (6 bases). In germline, CDR1 is DFQATT, CDR2 SNEGSKA (reference sequence). The V gene lost 4 bases and the J gene lost 5 bases, with 14 bases spanning the gap. The CDR3 runs 13 residues. The CDR3 DNA is TGCAGTGCTACCCGGGACTTCACGGAGACCCAGTACTTC. Translation: CSATRDFTETQYF.

This clonotype came up many times. The chain links TRBV9 to TRBJ2-1; D uncertain. The CDR3 is 13 amino acids. Germline V gene lookup returns CDR1 SGDLS and CDR2 YYNGEE. V lost 0 bases to trimming and J lost 9 bases, with 10 bases between them. The CDR3, as DNA: TGTGCCAGCAGCGTAGCCATATATACTGAGCAGTTCTTC. It is translated as CASSVAIYTEQFF.

J is TRBJ2-4 and V is TRBV29-1; D may correspond to TRBD1 or TRBD2 (6 bases each). CDR1 is SQVTM, CDR2 ANQGSEA, per germline. V was cut by 6 bases and J by 6 bases, with 15 bases left in between. This CDR3 region has 13 residues. The CDR3 DNA reads as TGCAGCGTCACGACTAGGGGGGCAAACATTCAGTACTTC. It codes for CSVTTRGANIQYF.

The chain couples TRBV4-2 to TRBJ2-1; D possibly uses TRBD1 or TRBD2 (5 bases each). Germline-derived CDR1 and CDR2 are LGHNA and YNFKEQ. With 4 bases removed from V and 1 base from J, the gap between germline ends came to 17 bases. This CDR3 has 17 amino acids. CDR3 in amino acids: CASSPRGPGRSYNEQFF. The CDR3 coding sequence is TGTGCCAGCAGCCCGAGGGGCCCAGGACGATCCTACAATGAGCAGTTCTTC.

The gene calls are TRBV20-1 and TRBJ2-5; D call uncertain. The CDR3 consists of 12 residues. The germline gives CDR1 DFQATT, CDR2 SNEGSKA (reference sequence). The V and J ends lost 1 base and 4 bases respectively, with 7 bases between them. CDR3 DNA sequence: TGCAGTGCTAGAGGTGTGCGAGAGACCCAGTACTTC. This encodes CSARGVRETQYF.

This clonotype was seen ten or more times. This chain joins TRBV6-5 and TRBJ1-2; TRBD1 aligns across 10 bases. Per the germline V gene, CDR1 is MNHEY and CDR2 is SVGAGI. The CDR3 is 15 amino acids. V shed 6 bases, J shed 4 bases, and the junction held 8 bases outside the gene matches. CDR3 amino acids: CASSGRTGGFYGYTF. CDR3 sequence (DNA): TGTGCCAGCAGCGGGAGGACAGGGGGATTCTATGGCTACACCTTC.

This chain links TRBV10-1 with TRBJ2-3; D call uncertain. The CDR3 is made up of 14 amino acids. Germline assignment: CDR1 WNHNN and CDR2 SYGVQD (reference sequence). Trimming removed 3 bases at V and 2 bases at J, with 9 bases between. CDR3 in amino acids: CASSDGPTTDTQYF. The CDR3 DNA follows: TGCGCCAGCAGTGATGGACCTACCACAGATACGCAGTATTTT.

The chain joins TRBV3-1 to TRBJ2-5; 10 positions agree with TRBD1. Trimming removed 4 bases from V and 5 bases from J; junction bases left unmatched: 4. The CDR3 covers 14 residues. The V gene's germline CDR1 is LGHDT and CDR2 YNNKEL (reference sequence). For the CDR3, the DNA is TGTGCCAGCAGCCTTTGGGGACAGGGGGAGACCCAGTACTTC. Its translation: CASSLWGQGETQYF.

This clonotype has more than one count but fewer than ten. The chain links TRBV7-6 to TRBJ2-7; D is uncertain. Trimming cost V 5 bases and J 4 bases, with 9 bases left between them. The CDR3 has 12 residues. Per the germline V gene, CDR1 is SGHVS and CDR2 is FNYEAQ. The CDR3 sequence: CASSALGYEQYF. DNA for the CDR3: TGTGCCAGCAGCGCGCTCGGATACGAGCAGTACTTC.

This chain uses TRBV20-1 with TRBJ2-7; 7 positions match TRBD2. V dropped 0 bases and J dropped 4; count of bases not matched to a gene: 9. Germline lookup yields CDR1 DFQATT and CDR2 SNEGSKA (reference sequence). This CDR3 has 15 residues. The CDR3 sequence: CSARDPASGTYEQYF. CDR3 nucleotide sequence: TGCAGTGCTAGAGATCCGGCTAGCGGAACGTACGAGCAGTACTTC.

The chain recombines TRBV7-3 with TRBJ1-5, with a tentative D call TRBD1 (6 bases). There are 16 residues in the CDR3. The ends were cut back, 3 bases at V and 11 bases at J, with 23 bases in the middle. Per germline, CDR1 SGHTA and CDR2 FQGTGA. CDR3 sequence (DNA): TGTGCCAGCAGCTTTATGTTCGGGGGACTTAGGGGGGCCCAGCATTTT. Protein sequence: CASSFMFGGLRGAQHF.

This clonotype has just a few counts. The gene calls are TRBV29-1 and TRBJ1-2; no clear D gene. Germline V gives CDR1 SQVTM, CDR2 ANQGSEA. The V and J ends lost 5 bases and 0 bases respectively, with 7 bases between them. This CDR3 has 12 residues. CDR3 protein: CSVSRTNYGYTF. CDR3 in DNA: TGCAGCGTTAGCAGAACTAACTATGGCTACACCTTC.

The rearrangement links TRBV20-1 to TRBJ2-4; 9 bases align to TRBD1. This CDR3 contains 15 residues. Trimming at V came to 6 bases and at J to 2 bases, leaving 8 bases not matched to a gene. The V gene's germline CDR1 is DFQATT and CDR2 SNEGSKA (reference sequence). CDR3 sequence reads: CSASPGTGSKNIQYF. The CDR3 DNA sequence: TGCAGTGCCTCTCCAGGGACAGGGTCCAAAAACATTCAGTACTTC.